This is a list of T cell receptor beta chains from one sample in a study of cytomegalovirus exposure and HLA in healthy donors. Sequencing used immunoSEQ multiplex PCR; TCRdb keeps in-frame clones, though not all of them. The sample yields about 140,000 clones, approximately 67% seen once. Specimen: PBMCs. The receptors derive from a woman in her sixties or seventies in good health and CMV-seronegative. Each CDR3 is given with its conserved first and last residue. The D gene is left open where the match is weak. Part of the rows lack a size; the others show once, few, many or a class for expanded clones.

- TRBJ2-2 TRBV11-3 TRBD2 TGTGCCAGCGGGAGGAGCGGGGACACCGGGGAGCTGTTTTTT CASGRSGDTGELFF
few TRBJ2-7 TRBV18 - TGTGCCAGCTCACCGCAACTGAGCTCCTACGAGCAGTACTTC CASSPQLSSYEQYF
- TRBJ2-1 TRBV7-9 - TGTGCCAGCAGCTCAACCGGGACTGCCAATGAGCAGTTCTTC CASSSTGTANEQFF
few TRBJ2-2 TRBV9 - TGTGCCAGCAGCCCGCAGGTCGGCCTCGGGGAGCTGTTTTTT CASSPQVGLGELFF
- TRBJ2-1 TRBV19 TRBD2 TGTGCCAGTAGTATAGATCCCGTAGGGAGGGATTACAATGAGCAGTTCTTC CASSIDPVGRDYNEQFF
- TRBJ2-3 TRBV5-6 - TGTGCCAGCAGCCCAGGGGTTAGCACAGATACGCAGTATTTT CASSPGVSTDTQYF
- TRBJ1-1 TRBV28 - TGTGCCAGCACCATCCCCTCCAGGGCTCCGGGGGACACTGAAGCTTTCTTT CASTIPSRAPGDTEAFF
- TRBJ2-2 TRBV4-3 TRBD1 TGCGCCAGCAGCCAGGGTCAGGGGGCTTTTACCGGGGAGCTGTTTTTT CASSQGQGAFTGELFF
- TRBJ2-1 TRBV6-4 TRBD2 TGTGCCAGCAGTGACCACAGAGGGGGCGGGGGGGCCCCCAATGAGCAGTTCTTC CASSDHRGGGGAPNEQFF
- TRBJ2-2 TRBV5-6 TRBD2 TGTGCCAGCAGCGGACCGGGACTAGCGGCCGGGGAGCTGTTTTTT CASSGPGLAAGELFF
- TRBJ2-5 TRBV9 TRBD1 TGTGCCAGCAGCGTAGCCCCCACAGGGGGAGAGACCCAGTACTTC CASSVAPTGGETQYF
- TRBJ2-3 TRBV11-1 TRBD2 TGTGCCAGCAGCTTAGCCGGCGGGAGAGGAGATACGCAGTATTTT CASSLAGGRGDTQYF
- TRBJ2-3 TRBV10-3 - TGTGCCATCAGTGAGGGGAGAACAGATACGCAGTATTTT CAISEGRTDTQYF
few TRBJ2-5 TRBV5-4 - TGTGCCAGCAGCCCCGCACGGACTGGGAGAGAGACCCAGTACTTC CASSPARTGRETQYF
once TRBJ2-5 TRBV7-9 TRBD1 TGTGCCAGCAGCTTAGCCGGGACAGGGGACCAAGAGACCCAGTACTTC CASSLAGTGDQETQYF
few TRBJ1-6 TRBV6-6 - TGTGCCAGCAACCTACAGGATTCACCCCTCCACTTT CASNLQDSPLHF
few TRBJ2-3 TRBV5-1 - TGCGCCAGCAGCCCAGTAAGAGGGAGGGGGAGCACAGATACGCAGTATTTT CASSPVRGRGSTDTQYF
few TRBJ2-7 TRBV29-1 TRBD1 TGCAGCGTTTCGTTAGTCAGGGACAGGGGGGGCAATCCCTACGAGCAGTACTTC CSVSLVRDRGGNPYEQYF
- TRBJ2-2 TRBV2 - TGTGCCAGCAGCCGCGAGGCCTCGGCGAACACCGGGGAGCTGTTTTTT CASSREASANTGELFF
- TRBJ2-5 TRBV4-2 - TGTGCCAGCAGCCAGGATCCCTCGGCGGAGGAGACCCAGTACTTC CASSQDPSAEETQYF
- TRBJ2-7 TRBV10-2 TRBD2 TGCGCCAGCAGTGCAAGCGGGGGGCTTAGGGAGCAGTACTTC CASSASGGLREQYF
few TRBJ2-2 TRBV7-2 - TGTGCCAGCAGCTTCCTCCCATCGGGGAGCAACACCGGGGAGCTGTTTTTT CASSFLPSGSNTGELFF
- TRBJ1-2 TRBV6-5 - TGTGCCAGCAGCCCGCCTGAACAGGGAGGGGGCTACACCTTC CASSPPEQGGGYTF
- TRBJ2-1 TRBV11-3 TRBD1 TGTGCCAGCAGCCCTGACAGGGGCCGTGGAGACTACAATGAGCAGTTCTTC CASSPDRGRGDYNEQFF
- TRBJ1-1 TRBV6-6 - TGTGCCAGCAGATTGGGGGGGGCAACTGAAGCTTTCTTT CASRLGGATEAFF
few TRBJ1-2 TRBV5-6 TRBD1 TGTGCCAGCAGCTCCTCTAAAGGACAGGAAGGGCTTTTAATCTATGGCTACACCTTC CASSSSKGQEGLLIYGYTF
- TRBJ2-3 TRBV28 TRBD1 TGTGCCAGCAGTTCTCCCGGGACAGGGACGCAGTATTTT CASSSPGTGTQYF
once TRBJ2-1 TRBV11-2 - TGTGCCAGCAGCCCCCGAGGGGGTAGGACTGAGCAGTTCTTC CASSPRGGRTEQFF
- TRBJ2-7 TRBV4-1 TRBD2 TGCGCCAGCAGCCCCACTAGCGGCCGCTCCTACGAGCAGTACTTC CASSPTSGRSYEQYF
few TRBJ1-6 TRBV7-8 TRBD1 TGTGCCAGCAGCTCGAGGACAGGACCACCCCTCCACTTT CASSSRTGPPLHF
few TRBJ2-2 TRBV7-2 - TGTGCCAGCAGCTTAATACTAGCCGGCGGGGAGCTGTTTTTT CASSLILAGGELFF
- TRBJ2-1 TRBV5-4 TRBD2 TGTGCCAGCAGCTCACGGGGGGGCTCCTACAATGAGCAGTTCTTC CASSSRGGSYNEQFF
- TRBJ2-7 TRBV18 TRBD2 TGTGCCAGCTCACCCGGGCTTACTAGCGGAAATACCTACGAGCAGTACTTC CASSPGLTSGNTYEQYF
- TRBJ1-1 TRBV7-2 TRBD1 TGTGCCAGCAGCTTAGACGCACAGGGGTGGGGGCCTGAAGCTTTCTTT CASSLDAQGWGPEAFF
- TRBJ2-7 TRBV28 TRBD1 TGTGCCAGCAGTTTATGGGCAGGGGGCGACGAGCAGTACTTC CASSLWAGGDEQYF
- TRBJ2-3 TRBV7-9 TRBD1 TGTTCCAGCAGCTTAGGTGACAGGGTAACAGATACGCAGTATTTT CSSSLGDRVTDTQYF
- TRBJ2-5 TRBV2 TRBD1 TGTGCCAGCAGTGCGGGACAGGGGAAGGTAGGAGAGACCCAGTACTTC CASSAGQGKVGETQYF
once TRBJ1-4 TRBV7-2 - TGTGCCAGCAGCTCTGAGGGAGGTGAAAAACTGTTTTTT CASSSEGGEKLFF
- TRBJ1-2 TRBV10-3 TRBD1 TGTGCCATCAGTCCCCAGGGGGGCTATGGCTACACCTTC CAISPQGGYGYTF